The rows below give T cell receptor beta chains drawn from one sample of a study of blood T cell repertoires in COVID-19. Repertoires were generated with immunoSEQ multiplex PCR, while TCRdb's copy carries only in-frame clones and drops some. The sample records roughly 84,000 clones, under 90% being singletons. Material: peripheral blood. All receptors derive from a woman aged 40 to 49 with active or convalescent COVID-19. CDR3s include the opening cysteine and the closing phenylalanine or tryptophan. The order of the fields is D gene, J gene, clone size, V gene, CDR3 protein, CDR3 DNA. A D gene is named only where the DNA matches it firmly. Expanded clones get a size class; other rows say once, few or many, or leave the size out.

D gene: NA
J gene: TRBJ1-5
clone size: NA
V gene: TRBV3-1/TRBV3-2
CDR3 protein: CASSQDSSAGQPQHF
CDR3 DNA: TGTGCCAGCAGCCAAGATAGTTCGGCGGGTCAGCCCCAGCATTTT

D gene: NA
J gene: TRBJ1-4
clone size: NA
V gene: TRBV5-1
CDR3 protein: CASSFDRANEKLFF
CDR3 DNA: TGCGCCAGCAGCTTCGACCGGGCTAATGAAAAACTGTTTTTT

D gene: NA
J gene: TRBJ1-2
clone size: NA
V gene: TRBV10-3
CDR3 protein: CAISESKDGNGYTF
CDR3 DNA: TGTGCCATCAGTGAGTCCAAGGACGGGAACGGCTACACCTTC

D gene: TRBD1
J gene: TRBJ1-3
clone size: once
V gene: TRBV12-3/TRBV12-4
CDR3 protein: CASRTGNGNTIYF
CDR3 DNA: TGTGCCAGCAGGACAGGGAACGGAAACACCATATATTTT

D gene: TRBD1
J gene: TRBJ2-3
clone size: NA
V gene: TRBV7-9
CDR3 protein: CASSLGGGLLMDTQYF
CDR3 DNA: TGTGCCAGCAGCTTAGGAGGGGGCCTGCTGATGGATACGCAGTATTTT

D gene: TRBD1
J gene: TRBJ2-7
clone size: NA
V gene: TRBV7-2
CDR3 protein: CASSLVPGQASSYEQYF
CDR3 DNA: TGTGCCAGCAGCTTAGTCCCGGGACAGGCTAGCTCCTACGAGCAGTACTTC

D gene: TRBD1
J gene: TRBJ2-7
clone size: NA
V gene: TRBV11-1
CDR3 protein: CASSSGQHYEQYF
CDR3 DNA: TGTGCCAGCAGCTCGGGACAGCACTACGAGCAGTACTTC

D gene: NA
J gene: TRBJ1-5
clone size: NA
V gene: TRBV21-1
CDR3 protein: CASSGQWSQPQHF
CDR3 DNA: TGTGCCAGCAGCGGACAGTGGAGTCAGCCCCAGCATTTT

D gene: TRBD1
J gene: TRBJ1-5
clone size: NA
V gene: TRBV28
CDR3 protein: CASRQQGSGNQPQHF
CDR3 DNA: TGTGCCAGCAGGCAACAGGGGTCCGGCAATCAGCCCCAGCATTTT

D gene: NA
J gene: TRBJ2-7
clone size: NA
V gene: TRBV28
CDR3 protein: CASSFGGRASYEQYF
CDR3 DNA: TGTGCCAGCAGTTTTGGCGGCCGTGCCTCCTACGAGCAGTACTTC

D gene: TRBD1
J gene: TRBJ1-1
clone size: NA
V gene: TRBV18
CDR3 protein: CASSRQGGNTEAFF
CDR3 DNA: TGTGCCAGCTCCCGACAGGGAGGGAACACTGAAGCTTTCTTT

D gene: TRBD2
J gene: TRBJ2-1
clone size: few
V gene: TRBV7-2
CDR3 protein: CASSLDAGTRAFF
CDR3 DNA: TGTGCCAGCAGCTTAGACGCCGGGACTAGAGCGTTCTTC

D gene: NA
J gene: TRBJ1-1
clone size: NA
V gene: TRBV27
CDR3 protein: CASRQVMNTEAFF
CDR3 DNA: TGTGCCAGCCGACAGGTCATGAACACTGAAGCTTTCTTT

D gene: NA
J gene: TRBJ1-5
clone size: NA
V gene: TRBV9
CDR3 protein: CASSVKGRQVPNQPQHF
CDR3 DNA: TGTGCCAGCAGCGTCAAAGGCAGGCAGGTGCCTAATCAGCCCCAGCATTTT

D gene: NA
J gene: TRBJ1-4
clone size: NA
V gene: TRBV6-5
CDR3 protein: CASRRQPNEKLFF
CDR3 DNA: TGTGCCAGCAGGCGACAGCCAAATGAAAAACTGTTTTTT

D gene: NA
J gene: TRBJ2-7
clone size: NA
V gene: TRBV5-1
CDR3 protein: CASSLGTGLTYEQYF
CDR3 DNA: TGCGCCAGCAGCTTGGGCACAGGGTTAACCTACGAGCAGTACTTC

D gene: TRBD2
J gene: TRBJ2-1
clone size: few
V gene: TRBV20-1
CDR3 protein: CSASQAGTSYNEQFF
CDR3 DNA: TGCAGTGCTAGTCAAGCGGGAACCTCCTACAATGAGCAGTTCTTC

D gene: NA
J gene: TRBJ1-5
clone size: few
V gene: TRBV4-1
CDR3 protein: CASSQDPGVRNQPQHF
CDR3 DNA: TGCGCCAGCAGCCAAGATCCCGGGGTCCGTAATCAGCCCCAGCATTTT

D gene: TRBD1
J gene: TRBJ1-2
clone size: NA
V gene: TRBV6-5
CDR3 protein: CASRPTGGADYGYTF
CDR3 DNA: TGTGCCAGCAGGCCAACAGGGGGCGCAGACTATGGCTACACCTTC

D gene: NA
J gene: TRBJ2-1
clone size: NA
V gene: TRBV4-3
CDR3 protein: CASSQNRVSHNEQFF
CDR3 DNA: TGCGCCAGCAGCCAAAACAGGGTCAGCCACAATGAGCAGTTCTTC

D gene: TRBD2
J gene: TRBJ2-1
clone size: NA
V gene: TRBV7-2
CDR3 protein: CASSLGGRIGGEQFF
CDR3 DNA: TGTGCCAGCAGCTTGGGCGGGAGGATTGGTGGTGAGCAGTTCTTC

D gene: NA
J gene: TRBJ1-2
clone size: NA
V gene: TRBV6-6
CDR3 protein: CASSYSITSSNYGYTF
CDR3 DNA: TGTGCCAGCAGTTACTCGATAACCAGTTCTAACTATGGCTACACCTTC

D gene: NA
J gene: TRBJ1-4
clone size: once
V gene: TRBV7-9
CDR3 protein: CASSLSLPGVEKLFF
CDR3 DNA: TGTGCCAGCAGCTTAAGCCTCCCAGGGGTTGAAAAACTGTTTTTT